The 30 T cell receptor beta chains given below trace back to one sample, sequenced in a study of blood T cell repertoires in COVID-19. TCRdb keeps only in-frame clones here, not all; method: immunoSEQ multiplex PCR. In the table there are 140,000 to 150,000 clones, 88% of which are singletons. Sample: peripheral blood. The receptors stem from a human donor in a cohort sampled during active COVID-19.

This clone has only one observation. The chain combines TRBV6-6 with TRBJ2-1; perhaps TRBD2 as D (7 bases). This CDR3 is 15 amino acids long. V lost 5 bases, J lost 9 bases, and 20 bases lay in between. Looked up from germline, CDR1 is MNHNY and CDR2 is SVGAGI (reference sequence). The CDR3 spells CASSLRGADRTEQFF. The CDR3 DNA reads as TGTGCCAGCAGTCTTCGGGGGGCAGATCGGACTGAGCAGTTCTTC.

The V and J genes are TRBV19 and TRBJ2-1, with 8 positions matching TRBD2. The CDR3 sequence is 15 residues long. Germline CDR1 reads LNHDA; CDR2 reads SQIVND (reference sequence). Trimming cost V 1 base and J 6 bases; bases outside gene matches: 5. CDR3 protein: CASSIVSGIFNEQFF. The CDR3 DNA is TGTGCCAGTAGTATAGTTAGCGGGATTTTCAATGAGCAGTTCTTC.

The gene calls are TRBV19 and TRBJ1-2; D gene uncertain. Germline values: CDR1 LNHDA, CDR2 SQIVND (reference sequence). The V end lost 7 bases, the J end lost 2 bases, and 20 bases lay between the germline ends. The CDR3 is 16 residues long. For the CDR3, the DNA is TGTGCCAGTACCTACCGATTGCCTCCACCCAACTATGGCTACACCTTC. This sequence encodes CASTYRLPPPNYGYTF.

The chain combines TRBV18 with TRBJ2-5; 10 bases agree with TRBD2. The germline V gene has CDR1 KGHSH and CDR2 LQKENI. V was clipped by 2 bases and J by 6 bases; unmatched bases: 9. The CDR3 extends over 16 amino acids. CDR3 region: CASSPGPGLAIKTQYF. The CDR3 bases are TGTGCCAGCTCACCAGGGCCGGGACTAGCGATAAAGACCCAGTACTTC. Variable domain in full (rest from reference TRBV18 and TRBJ2-5): NAGVMQNPRHLVRRRGQEARLRCSPMKGHSHVYWYRQLPEEGLKFMVYLQKENIIDESGMPKERFSAEFPKEGPSILRIQQVVRGDSAAYFCASSPGPGLAIKTQYFGPGTRLLVL.

This clone has just one count. The chain's CDR3 is CSASGVLTYEQYF. The CDR3, as DNA: TGCAGCGCATCCGGGGTCCTGACCTACGAGCAGTACTTC. This rearrangement joins TRBV29-1 to TRBJ2-7; TRBD2 might be the D (5 bases). This CDR3 spans 13 amino acids. The germline V and J ends were trimmed by 7 bases and 2 bases, with 15 bases remaining between them. Germline V gene lookup returns CDR1 SQVTM and CDR2 ANQGSEA.

About this clone itself: The sample has other DNA sequences that encode this CDR3 too. For the CDR3, the DNA is TGTGCCAGCAGTCTCCGGGGCACTGAAGCTTTCTTT. Encoded protein: CASSLRGTEAFF. The chain is built from TRBV12-3 or TRBV12-4 and TRBJ1-1; D is ambiguous. The CDR3 contains 12 residues. The V end was cut by 5 bases, the J end by 4 bases, with 8 bases between.

In its sample, this clone was seen a few times. The chain joins TRBV12-3 or TRBV12-4 to TRBJ1-2; D perhaps matches TRBD1 (6 bases). V lost 6 bases to trimming and J lost 7 bases, with 15 bases between them. The CDR3 spans 13 residues. CDR3 in DNA: TGTGCCAGCAGCCCCCTCGGGACATCTGGCTACACCTTC. Its translation is CASSPLGTSGYTF.

The rearrangement links TRBV2 to TRBJ1-1; no clear D. The CDR3 consists of 13 residues. Germline V gene lookup returns CDR1 SNHLY and CDR2 FYNNEI. Trimming cost V 7 bases and J 2 bases, with 11 bases left between them. CDR3 sequence reads: CASILNTNTEAFF. The CDR3 nucleotides are TGTGCCAGCATTTTGAACACCAACACTGAAGCTTTCTTT.

This rearrangement joins TRBV6-5 to TRBJ1-2; D is ambiguous. CDR3 size: 14 residues. Germline CDR1 MNHEY, CDR2 SVGAGI. The V gene lost 6 bases and the J gene lost 2 bases, with 13 bases spanning the gap. This CDR3 is CASSYLAQNYGYTF. The CDR3 DNA follows: TGTGCCAGCAGCTACCTAGCCCAAAACTATGGCTACACCTTC.

V gene TRBV10-3 combines with J gene TRBJ2-3, with 9 bases fitting TRBD2. This CDR3 is built from 20 residues. Germline CDR1 reads ENHRY; CDR2 reads SYGVKD. With V trimmed by 2 bases and J by 2 bases, 17 bases remained unmatched. The CDR3 DNA follows: TGTGCCATCAGTGAGAATTTTCGAGCGGGGGGTTCGGGCTTCACAGATACGCAGTATTTT. Its protein product is CAISENFRAGGSGFTDTQYF.

This clone was counted many times. The gene calls are TRBV2 and TRBJ2-7; D remains unclear. CDR1 is SNHLY and CDR2 is FYNNEI in the germline V gene. V was cut by 8 bases and J by 4 bases, with 6 bases left in between. This CDR3 has 10 residues. CDR3 nucleotides: TGTGCCAGCGGCAGGTACGAGCAGTACTTC. It codes for CASGRYEQYF.

The rearrangement joins TRBV7-8 to TRBJ2-1; 9 nucleotides align to TRBD1. CDR3 size: 16 residues. Unmatched junction bases numbered 12, after V lost 5 bases and J lost 7 bases. Germline V lookup: CDR1 SGHVS, CDR2 FQNEAQ. In DNA form, the CDR3 reads TGTGCCAGCAGCGAAAGACCGGGACAGGGAGTTAATGAGCAGTTCTTC. Its protein is CASSERPGQGVNEQFF.

The chain recombines TRBV20-1 with TRBJ2-1, with D possibly matching TRBD1 (5 bases). Looked up from germline, CDR1 is DFQATT and CDR2 is SNEGSKA (reference sequence). V was cut by 3 bases and J by 4 bases, with 16 bases left in between. The CDR3 extends over 15 amino acids. The DNA of the CDR3 is TGCAGTGCTAGTGCGACACAGGAGCTTTACAATGAGCAGTTCTTC. It codes for CSASATQELYNEQFF.

This clone was found a few times. This rearrangement joins TRBV5-8 to TRBJ2-7; D unclear. Germline lookup yields CDR1 SGHTS and CDR2 YDEGEE. The CDR3 contains 14 residues. V lost 0 bases and J 6 bases, leaving 13 bases between the germline ends. The CDR3 bases are TGTGCCAGCAGCTTGGTAGCAGATCTATTCGAGCAGTACTTC. This sequence encodes CASSLVADLFEQYF.

The chain is built from TRBV6-5 and TRBJ2-3, with D perhaps matching TRBD1 (5 bases). The CDR3 is made up of 14 amino acids. The V end lost 6 bases, the J end lost 4 bases, and 14 bases lay between the germline ends. Germline values: CDR1 MNHEY, CDR2 SVGAGI. The CDR3 DNA follows: TGTGCCAGCAGCCCAAGACAGAATTCAGATACGCAGTATTTT. It yields the protein CASSPRQNSDTQYF.

The chain couples TRBV3-1 (or the pseudogene TRBV3-2) to TRBJ2-1; the D is unclear. Germline-derived CDR1 and CDR2 are LGHDT and YNNKEL (reference sequence). The CDR3 length is 14 residues. V was pared by 9 bases and J by 2 bases, with 14 bases between. CDR3 residues: CARQVRLTYNEQFF. CDR3 DNA sequence: TGTGCCAGGCAGGTGCGCCTAACCTACAATGAGCAGTTCTTC.

This clone was observed a single time. The V gene is TRBV7-2, the J gene TRBJ1-5; no reliable D call. V lost 5 bases to trimming and J lost 9 bases, with 14 bases between them. CDR1 and CDR2 (germline): SGHTA, FQGNSA. CDR3 size: 13 residues. CDR3 loop: CASSPTPAGPQHF. The CDR3 DNA reads TGTGCCAGCAGCCCGACACCGGCGGGGCCCCAGCATTTT.

This clone was found many times. The chain uses TRBV4-1 and TRBJ2-7, with TRBD1 identical over 11 bases. Germline V gives CDR1 MGHRA, CDR2 YSYEKL. V was clipped by 3 bases and J by 6 bases; unmatched bases: 10. This CDR3 region has 16 residues. Written as DNA, the CDR3 is TGCGCCAGCAGCCACGAATCCGGGACAGGGGGTCCCGAGCAGTACTTC. Translated, it gives CASSHESGTGGPEQYF.

The V and J genes are TRBV6-5 and TRBJ2-3; a weak D match, TRBD1 (5 bases). CDR3 length equals 15 residues. The V gene's germline CDR1 is MNHEY and CDR2 SVGAGI. The V and J ends lost 2 bases and 1 base respectively, with 10 bases between them. CDR3 residues: CASSYGQGGTDTQYF. CDR3 in DNA: TGTGCCAGCAGTTACGGGCAGGGTGGCACAGATACGCAGTATTTT.

The chain uses TRBV19 and TRBJ1-4; D ambiguous. Trimming took 5 bases from V and 2 from J, leaving 15 bases between them. Germline CDR1 is LNHDA and CDR2 is SQIVND (reference sequence). This CDR3 region has 16 residues. CDR3: CASSWKSQVTNEKLFF. DNA of the CDR3: TGTGCCAGTAGTTGGAAGTCTCAGGTGACTAATGAAAAACTGTTTTTT. Full variable domain (outside the CDR3, taken from reference TRBV19 and TRBJ1-4): DGGITQSPKYLFRKEGQNVTLSCEQNLNHDAMYWYRQDPGQGLRLIYYSQIVNDFQKGDIAEGYSVSREKKESFPLTVTSAQKNPTAFYLCASSWKSQVTNEKLFFGSGTQLSVL.

V and J are TRBV4-2 and TRBJ1-4; 7 positions agree with TRBD1. Germline CDR1 LGHNA, CDR2 YNFKEQ. The V segment lost 2 bases and the J segment 0 bases; nucleotides outside the gene matches: 0. This CDR3 contains 15 residues. Written as DNA, the CDR3 is TGTGCCAGCAGCCAAACAGGGGCAACTAATGAAAAACTGTTTTTT. Encoded protein: CASSQTGATNEKLFF.

V gene TRBV3-1 (or the pseudogene TRBV3-2) combines with J gene TRBJ2-1, with 11 bases that match TRBD2. The V segment lost 4 bases and the J segment 9 bases; nucleotides outside the gene matches: 14. CDR3 length: 17 amino acids. Germline lookup yields CDR1 LGHDT and CDR2 YNNKEL (reference sequence). The CDR3 nucleotides are TGTGCCAGCAGCCGATCCGGTGGGCTAGCGGGAGGAGGTGAGCAGTTCTTC. This translates into CASSRSGGLAGGGEQFF.

The rearrangement joins TRBV4-3 to TRBJ1-6; 9 bases fit TRBD1. The J segment lost 13 bases and the V segment lost 4 bases, leaving 11 bases of the junction unmatched. The germline gives CDR1 LGHNA, CDR2 YSLEER. The CDR3 covers 15 residues. The CDR3 bases are TGCGCCAGCAGCCTTAACAGGGGGCCCATTTCCCCCCTCCACTTT. Translating it yields CASSLNRGPISPLHF.

The J gene is TRBJ1-5, the V gene TRBV2, with D uncertain. Trimming shortened V by 6 bases and J by 9 bases, and 12 bases separated the two germline ends. Per the germline V gene, CDR1 is SNHLY and CDR2 is FYNNEI. There are 12 residues in the CDR3. The CDR3 DNA reads as TGTGCCAGCAGCTTGAGTGCCCGGCCCCAGCATTTT. Amino acid sequence: CASSLSARPQHF.

The chain uses TRBV11-2 and TRBJ1-5; D uncertain. Trimming took off 1 base at V and 3 bases at J, with 4 bases between the two ends. This CDR3 contains 13 residues. Germline CDR1 SGHAT, CDR2 FQNNGV. The DNA of the CDR3 is TGTGCCAGCAGCTTAGGAGACAATCAGCCCCAGCATTTT. It is translated as CASSLGDNQPQHF.

The genes are TRBV28 and TRBJ1-1, with D possibly being TRBD1 (6 bases). Germline CDR1 reads MDHEN; CDR2 reads SYDVKM. Trimming shortened V by 6 bases and J by 1 base, and 18 bases separated the two germline ends. The CDR3 sequence is 16 residues long. CDR3 bases: TGTGCCAGCAGCACATTAGGGGGGGGCGCGAACACTGAAGCTTTCTTT. As protein: CASSTLGGGANTEAFF.

The chain recombines TRBV3-1 (or the pseudogene TRBV3-2) with TRBJ2-7; 8 nucleotides match TRBD1. Per germline, CDR1 LGHDT and CDR2 YNNKEL (reference sequence). The CDR3 loop spans 18 amino acids. J lost 5 bases, V lost 4 bases, and 19 bases had no gene match. In nucleotides, the CDR3 is TGTGCCAGCAGCCGCAGCCTGGGGTGGCAGGGGGCGGATCACGAGCAGTACTTC. Its protein product is CASSRSLGWQGADHEQYF.

The V gene is TRBV7-3, the J gene TRBJ2-1; 11 positions match TRBD2. The CDR3 has 18 residues. V gave up 5 bases and J gave up 3 bases; unmatched junction bases: 12. Germline loops: CDR1 SGHTA, CDR2 FQGTGA. DNA for the CDR3: TGTGCCAGCAGCCCCATTGGTTCTAGCGGGGGGTTCTACAATGAGCAGTTCTTC. Its translation: CASSPIGSSGGFYNEQFF. Full variable domain (rest looked up from reference TRBV7-3 and TRBJ2-1): GAGVSQTPSNKVTEKGKYVELRCDPISGHTALYWYRQSLGQGPEFLIYFQGTGAADDSGLPNDRFFAVRPEGSVSTLKIQRTERGDSAVYLCASSPIGSSGGFYNEQFFGPGTRLTVL.

The V gene is TRBV15, the J gene TRBJ2-5; D gene ambiguous. The CDR3 covers 13 residues. Between the trimmed V and J ends, which lost 0 bases and 5 bases, there was a span of 7 bases. Germline V gene lookup returns CDR1 LNHNV and CDR2 YYDKDF (reference sequence). CDR3 region: CATSRDGWETQYF. Here the CDR3 DNA reads TGTGCCACCAGCAGAGACGGGTGGGAGACCCAGTACTTC.

CDR3 sequence: CASSRDRGNEKLFF. CDR3 in DNA: TGTGCCAGTAGTCGGGACAGGGGAAATGAAAAACTGTTTTTT. This chain joins TRBV19 and TRBJ1-4; 10 nucleotides align to TRBD1. The germline V gene encodes CDR1 LNHDA and CDR2 SQIVND (reference sequence). The V gene end was trimmed by 5 bases and the J gene end by 5 bases; junction bases not matched to a gene: 2. CDR3 length: 14 amino acids.